Below are 30 T cell receptor beta chains sequenced from a single sample in a study of OX40 agonist ivuxolimab in advanced cancers. Profiled with immunoSEQ multiplex PCR; TCRdb holds only in-frame clones, not every one. The data contain 25,000 to 30,000 clones, 83% of them singletons. The source material was CD4+ or CD8+ T cells sorted from blood, sampled in a trial of the OX40 agonist ivuxolimab. These receptors originate from an adult with an advanced solid tumor such as melanoma, head and neck, liver or kidney cancer.

The CDR3 reads CASGGSRAPLEAFF. As DNA, the CDR3 is TGTGCCAGCGGTGGGAGCCGCGCTCCATTGGAAGCTTTCTTT. This rearrangement joins TRBV19 to TRBJ1-1; D is unclear. CDR3 size: 14 residues. Germline V gene sequence: CDR1 LNHDA, CDR2 SQIVND (reference sequence). V was clipped by 9 bases and J by 8 bases, with 22 bases between them.

The J gene is TRBJ2-7, the V gene TRBV29-1; 9 nucleotides line up with TRBD1. The V gene's germline CDR1 is SQVTM and CDR2 ANQGSEA. With V trimmed by 1 base and J by 4 bases, 8 bases remained unmatched. The CDR3 is 15 residues long. The CDR3 protein is CSVEGGWGQGYEQYF. For the CDR3, the DNA is TGCAGCGTTGAAGGGGGTTGGGGACAGGGTTACGAGCAGTACTTC.

The chain recombines TRBV5-4 with TRBJ1-1; D gene ambiguous. V was shortened by 7 bases and J by 1 base, with 5 bases between the two germline ends. The CDR3 sequence is 11 residues long. Germline CDR1 is SGHNT and CDR2 is YYREEE (reference sequence). CDR3 protein: CASVGNTEAFF. CDR3 sequence (DNA): TGTGCCAGCGTGGGGAACACTGAAGCTTTCTTT.

V is TRBV7-3 and J is TRBJ2-2; possibly TRBD1 for D (5 bases). The V gene lost 4 bases and the J gene lost 4 bases, with 10 bases spanning the gap. CDR3 size: 14 residues. The germline V gene has CDR1 SGHTA and CDR2 FQGTGA. The CDR3: CASSSGQGTGELFF. Written as DNA, the CDR3 is TGTGCCAGCAGCTCCGGGCAGGGCACCGGGGAGCTGTTTTTT.

This rearrangement joins TRBV4-1 to TRBJ1-1, with D unclear. Trimming removed 2 bases at V and 12 bases at J, with 19 bases between. Per the germline V gene, CDR1 is MGHRA and CDR2 is YSYEKL. This CDR3 has 14 amino acids. CDR3 DNA sequence: TGCGCCAGCAGCCAATTAAGCGCCCAGACGGTTTCTTTCTTT. This translates into CASSQLSAQTVSFF.

The chain recombines TRBV19 with TRBJ2-1; D unresolved. Germline CDR1 LNHDA, CDR2 SQIVND (reference sequence). CDR3 length: 14 amino acids. Trimming pared 8 bases from V and 8 bases from J, leaving 19 bases between. The CDR3 sequence: CASSPGPSFHEQFF. In nucleotides, the CDR3 is TGTGCCAGTTCACCGGGCCCAAGCTTCCATGAGCAGTTCTTC. Full variable domain (outside the CDR3, taken from reference TRBV19 and TRBJ2-1): DGGITQSPKYLFRKEGQNVTLSCEQNLNHDAMYWYRQDPGQGLRLIYYSQIVNDFQKGDIAEGYSVSREKKESFPLTVTSAQKNPTAFYLCASSPGPSFHEQFFGPGTRLTVL.

This chain links TRBV4-3 with TRBJ1-2; perhaps TRBD1 as D (6 bases). The CDR3 runs to 14 residues. Looked up from germline, CDR1 is LGHNA and CDR2 is YSLEER. V shed 0 bases and J shed 7 bases, with 12 bases lying between them. CDR3 amino acids: CASSQDRGFSGYTF. The CDR3 DNA follows: TGCGCCAGCAGCCAAGACAGGGGCTTTAGTGGCTACACCTTC.

The chain employs TRBV10-3 and TRBJ1-1; TRBD1 is a possible D gene (5 bases). With 2 bases removed from V and 10 bases from J, the gap between germline ends came to 20 bases. In germline, CDR1 is ENHRY, CDR2 SYGVKD. The CDR3 spans 15 residues. The CDR3 DNA is TGTGCCATCAGTGAGCTTTATGGGGCCCACCCTAGAGCTTTCTTT. As protein: CAISELYGAHPRAFF.

The rearrangement uses TRBV7-9 and TRBJ2-7; 12 nucleotides line up with TRBD1. The CDR3 has 14 residues. In germline, CDR1 is SEHNR, CDR2 FQNEAQ (reference sequence). The J segment lost 4 bases and the V segment lost 5 bases, leaving 3 bases of the junction unmatched. CDR3 sequence: CASSRDRGLYEQYF. For the CDR3, the DNA is TGTGCCAGCAGCCGGGACAGGGGGCTATACGAGCAGTACTTC.

The chain links TRBV6-5 to TRBJ2-7; D possibly corresponds to TRBD2 (6 bases). Germline V gene lookup returns CDR1 MNHEY and CDR2 SVGAGI. V lost 5 bases, J lost 0 bases, and 14 bases lay in between. The CDR3 runs 15 residues. The CDR3 bases are TGTGCCAGCAGTACCCAGACGGGAGCCTCCTACGAGCAGTACTTC. It specifies CASSTQTGASYEQYF.

The chain links TRBV5-1 to TRBJ2-1; D remains ambiguous. The CDR3 totals 13 residues. Trimming removed 3 bases at V and 5 bases at J, with 9 bases between. Germline values: CDR1 SGHRS, CDR2 YFSETQ. DNA for the CDR3: TGCGCCAGCAGCTGGGCCGGAAACAATGAGCAGTTCTTC. It translates to CASSWAGNNEQFF. The full variable domain, with the rest looked up from reference TRBV5-1 and TRBJ2-1, is KAGVTQTPRYLIKTRGQQVTLSCSPISGHRSVSWYQQTPGQGLQFLFEYFSETQRNKGNFPGRFSGRQFSNSRSEMNVSTLELGDSALYLCASSWAGNNEQFFGPGTRLTVL.

The V call is TRBV6-1, the J call TRBJ1-1; no clear D gene. The CDR3 is made up of 15 amino acids. CDR1 and CDR2 from the germline V gene are MNHNS and SASEGT. V lost 1 base and J lost 4, with 13 bases in between. In DNA form, the CDR3 reads TGTGCCAGCAGTGAAGTTTTTAACACCGCCACTGAAGCTTTCTTT. Protein product: CASSEVFNTATEAFF.

This clone was seen only once. Its ends do not fully match the called genes, so a read error is possible. The chain recombines TRBV5-1 with TRBJ1-1; possible D gene TRBD1, 5 bases. Germline V gene data show CDR1 as SGHRS and CDR2 as YFSETQ. The CDR3 has 13 amino acids. This CDR3 reads CASSPRDGPEAFF. The CDR3 nucleotides read TGCGCCAGCAGCCCCCGGGACGGCCCTGAGGCTTTCTTT.

The V and J genes are TRBV7-9 and TRBJ2-1, with 13 bases lining up with TRBD2. The V segment lost 8 bases and the J segment 12 bases; nucleotides outside the gene matches: 19. Per the germline V gene, CDR1 is SEHNR and CDR2 is FQNEAQ (reference sequence). This CDR3 comprises 17 residues. CDR3 sequence (DNA): TGTGCCAGCTCATCCACCGACGGACTAGCGGGGGTAGAGGGGCAGTTCTTC. It translates to CASSSTDGLAGVEGQFF.

This chain links TRBV14 with TRBJ2-5; 7 nucleotides line up with TRBD2. Unmatched junction bases numbered 3, after V lost 5 bases and J lost 3 bases. The CDR3 covers 13 residues. From germline, CDR1 is SGHDN and CDR2 FVKESK. Here the CDR3 reads CASSRLAEETQYF. Here the CDR3 DNA reads TGTGCCAGCAGCAGACTAGCCGAAGAGACCCAGTACTTC.

The chain employs TRBV5-4 and TRBJ1-1, with 7 nucleotides matching TRBD1. Germline V gene sequence: CDR1 SGHNT, CDR2 YYREEE (reference sequence). V dropped 3 bases and J dropped 4; count of bases not matched to a gene: 3. The CDR3 sequence is 13 residues long. CDR3 DNA sequence: TGTGCCAGCAGCTGGGACAGAGCCACTGAAGCTTTCTTT. Residues: CASSWDRATEAFF.

This rearrangement joins TRBV19 to TRBJ1-2; D remains unclear. V was cut by 7 bases and J by 0 bases, with 15 bases left in between. This CDR3 has 15 amino acids. CDR1 and CDR2 (germline): LNHDA, SQIVND (reference sequence). CDR3 sequence (DNA): TGTGCCAGTACCAGAGTGGCGTACGCTAACTATGGCTACACCTTC. Encoded protein: CASTRVAYANYGYTF. The full variable domain, in which reference TRBV19 and TRBJ1-2 provide the parts outside the CDR3, is DGGITQSPKYLFRKEGQNVTLSCEQNLNHDAMYWYRQDPGQGLRLIYYSQIVNDFQKGDIAEGYSVSREKKESFPLTVTSAQKNPTAFYLCASTRVAYANYGYTFGSGTRLTVV.

The chain links TRBV7-2 to TRBJ1-1; the D is unclear. The CDR3 totals 14 residues. Germline V CDR1 and CDR2: SGHTA, FQGNSA. V gave up 4 bases and J gave up 4 bases, with 13 bases separating them. The CDR3 here is CASSSSSRGTEAFF. The CDR3 bases are TGTGCCAGCAGCTCCTCCAGTCGAGGCACTGAAGCTTTCTTT.

The chain employs TRBV12-5 and TRBJ1-4; D remains ambiguous. The germline gives CDR1 LGHNT, CDR2 FRNRAP. V shed 1 base and J shed 6 bases, with 9 bases lying between them. This CDR3 spans 14 amino acids. The CDR3 DNA sequence: TGTGCTAGTGGTTTGGAGGGTGGTCATGAAAAACTGTTTTTT. Translation gives CASGLEGGHEKLFF.

This clone appeared a few times. The chain is built from TRBV15 and TRBJ1-2; no clear D gene. Trimming took off 5 bases at V and 4 bases at J, with 17 bases between the two ends. This CDR3 is 15 amino acids long. The V gene's germline CDR1 is LNHNV and CDR2 YYDKDF (reference sequence). The CDR3 DNA reads as TGTGCCACCAGCGCGACACGGGCCGCCTTCTATGGCTACACCTTC. It encodes CATSATRAAFYGYTF.

In this sample, this clone turned up once. The V and J genes are TRBV11-2 and TRBJ1-2, with TRBD1 identical over 9 bases. The CDR3 extends over 14 amino acids. Germline CDR1 SGHAT, CDR2 FQNNGV. Losses at the gene ends were 4 bases for V and 4 bases for J; bases not matched to a gene: 4. CDR3 DNA sequence: TGTGCCAGCAGCTCCGGGACAGGGAGCTATGGCTACACCTTC. Its protein product is CASSSGTGSYGYTF.

The CDR3 region has the DNA TGTGCCAGCGGACAGACACAAGAGACCCAGTACTTC. Its translation is CASGQTQETQYF. The gene calls are TRBV6-5 and TRBJ2-5; D may be TRBD1 (6 bases). The CDR3 covers 12 residues. Germline CDR1 is MNHEY and CDR2 is SVGAGI. Between the trimmed V and J ends, which lost 8 bases and 2 bases, there was a span of 9 bases.

The chain carries TRBV29-1 and TRBJ2-7; a weak D match, TRBD1 (5 bases). This CDR3 has 16 amino acids. V gave up 0 bases and J gave up 2 bases, with 17 bases separating them. Germline CDR1 reads SQVTM; CDR2 reads ANQGSEA. CDR3 bases: TGCAGCGTTGAAGATCACAGGTTGGGTCCGGCCTACGAGCAGTACTTC. It encodes CSVEDHRLGPAYEQYF.

The rearrangement joins TRBV9 to TRBJ1-1, with D tentatively TRBD1 (5 bases). The CDR3 loop spans 13 amino acids. V lost 2 bases, J lost 6 bases, and 11 bases lay in between. Germline assignment: CDR1 SGDLS and CDR2 YYNGEE. As DNA, the CDR3 is TGTGCCAGCAGCGTGGGGGAAAGGGCTGAAGCTTTCTTT. This gives the protein CASSVGERAEAFF.

The chain carries TRBV5-6 and TRBJ2-2; tentative D call: TRBD1 (5 bases). From germline, CDR1 is SGHDT and CDR2 YYEEEE. This CDR3 region has 13 residues. Trimming shortened V by 0 bases and J by 10 bases, and 10 bases separated the two germline ends. The CDR3 loop reads CASSLAVGQELFF. The CDR3 nucleotides read TGTGCCAGCAGCTTGGCCGTGGGGCAGGAGCTGTTTTTT.

The gene calls are TRBV27 and TRBJ1-2; D ambiguous. This CDR3 contains 13 residues. V was shortened by 7 bases and J by 4 bases, with 13 bases between the two germline ends. The germline gives CDR1 MNHEY, CDR2 SMNVEV (reference sequence). CDR3 DNA: TGTGCCAGCATTACGGGCGGAGGCTATGGCTACACCTTC. It encodes CASITGGGYGYTF.

The V gene is TRBV27, the J gene TRBJ1-4; D ambiguous. Trimming took 6 bases from V and 0 from J, leaving 8 bases between them. The CDR3 length is 14 residues. CDR1 and CDR2 (germline): MNHEY, SMNVEV (reference sequence). CDR3 bases: TGTGCCAGCAGCTCCCTTGCAACTAATGAAAAACTGTTTTTT. Protein product: CASSSLATNEKLFF. The full variable domain, rest sourced from reference TRBV27 and TRBJ1-4, is EAQVTQNPRYLITVTGKKLTVTCSQNMNHEYMSWYRQDPGLGLRQIYYSMNVEVTDKGDVPEGYKVSRKEKRNFPLILESPSPNQTSLYFCASSSLATNEKLFFGSGTQLSVL.

The chain has TRBV7-6 and TRBJ1-4; no firm D call. The CDR3 totals 17 residues. Germline loops: CDR1 SGHVS, CDR2 FNYEAQ. The germline V and J ends were trimmed by 1 base and 5 bases, with 17 bases remaining between them. CDR3 protein: CASSLVDWTKGNEKLFF. The CDR3 DNA reads as TGTGCCAGCAGCTTAGTAGATTGGACTAAAGGGAATGAAAAACTGTTTTTT.

CDR3: CASSSPSGGSYEQYF. Here the CDR3 DNA reads TGTGCCAGCAGCTCGCCTAGCGGGGGGTCCTACGAGCAGTACTTC. This chain connects TRBV5-5 to TRBJ2-7; TRBD2 matches at 11 bases. In germline, CDR1 is SGHKS, CDR2 YYEKEE (reference sequence). CDR3 size: 15 residues. The ends lost 3 bases at V and 1 base at J; junction bases unmatched: 3.

This clone is medium-sized by share. V and J are TRBV4-1 and TRBJ2-1; 9 nucleotides match TRBD1. The length of the CDR3 is 17 residues. CDR1 is MGHRA and CDR2 is YSYEKL in the germline V gene. V shed 4 bases, J shed 7 bases, and the junction held 14 bases outside the gene matches. In DNA form, the CDR3 reads TGCGCCAGCAGCCCAAGATCGGGACAGGGCTTGGGAAATGAGCAGTTCTTC. This sequence encodes CASSPRSGQGLGNEQFF.